One and the same sample provided the 18 T cell receptor beta chains below, sequenced in a study of Ad26.COV2.S vaccination and SARS-CoV-2 variants. Stated treatment: 15 to 20 received Ad26.COV2.S at low or high dose, single or two shots; about five received placebo; per-sample allocation not given. Day 63 following the first vaccine or placebo injection was when the samples were taken. The assay was immunoSEQ multiplex PCR, and TCRdb's table has in-frame clones only and misses some. The sample yields around 300,000 clones, 75% to 90% seen once. The material sequenced was peripheral blood, taken in a trial of Ad26.COV2.S vaccine versus placebo. These TCRs come from a person aged 18 to 59 who received the Ad26.COV2.S COVID-19 vaccine or a placebo.

The chain is built from TRBV6-2 or TRBV6-3 and TRBJ2-3; 16 bases are shared with TRBD2. The CDR3 sequence is 17 residues long. V lost 6 bases, J lost 4 bases, and 7 bases stayed unmatched. Germline V gene lookup returns CDR1 MNHEY and CDR2 SVGEGT. This CDR3 reads CASSSGLAGGYADTQYF. In DNA, the CDR3 is TGTGCCAGCAGCTCGGGACTAGCGGGAGGGTACGCAGATACGCAGTATTTT.

Only one count was recorded for this clone. The chain links TRBV6-2 or TRBV6-3 to TRBJ2-7; D unclear. V lost 4 bases to trimming and J lost 3 bases, with 19 bases between them. Germline assignment: CDR1 MNHEY and CDR2 SVGEGT. The CDR3 sequence is 16 residues long. Written as DNA, the CDR3 is TGTGCCAGCAGTTCACAATACTTAGGGCGTTACTACGAGCAGTACTTC. Amino acids: CASSSQYLGRYYEQYF.

This chain connects TRBV14 to TRBJ1-2, with a possible D match to TRBD1 (5 bases). This CDR3 is built from 14 residues. Germline V gene lookup returns CDR1 SGHDN and CDR2 FVKESK. The ends were cut back, 1 base at V and 3 bases at J, with 9 bases in the middle. The CDR3 spells CASSQAEGYYGYTF. The CDR3 nucleotides are TGTGCCAGCAGCCAAGCGGAGGGGTACTATGGCTACACCTTC.

This clone was seen a single time. V gene TRBV10-1 combines with J gene TRBJ1-1; D remains ambiguous. Trimming removed 3 bases from V and 2 bases from J, with 10 bases in between. Germline CDR1 WNHNN, CDR2 SYGVQD (reference sequence). CDR3 size: 14 residues. CDR3 loop: CASSDRRENTEAFF. The CDR3 DNA reads as TGCGCCAGCAGTGATCGGAGAGAAAACACTGAAGCTTTCTTT.

The rearrangement joins TRBV10-1 to TRBJ2-7; D possibly corresponds to TRBD2 (6 bases). Germline V lookup: CDR1 WNHNN, CDR2 SYGVQD (reference sequence). The CDR3 runs 12 residues. Trimming shortened V by 0 bases and J by 6 bases, and 6 bases separated the two germline ends. CDR3 bases: TGCGCCAGCAGTGAGTCGGAGGGCGAGCAGTACTTC. It yields the protein CASSESEGEQYF.

The V gene is TRBV7-9, the J gene TRBJ2-1; D perhaps matches TRBD2 (6 bases). Germline CDR1 SEHNR, CDR2 FQNEAQ (reference sequence). The CDR3 extends over 13 amino acids. The V gene lost 1 base and the J gene lost 10 bases, with 11 bases spanning the gap. The CDR3 DNA reads TGTGCCAGCAGCTTAGTGCGGGGAAGGGAGCAGTTCTTC. Translation: CASSLVRGREQFF.

CDR3 coding DNA: TGTGCCAGCTCACCGGGGGGAGGTAGGTGGAACACCATATATTTT. Translated: CASSPGGGRWNTIYF. This chain connects TRBV18 to TRBJ1-3, with a tentative D call TRBD1 (5 bases). Trimming shortened V by 3 bases and J by 7 bases, and 16 bases separated the two germline ends. CDR1 KGHSH and CDR2 LQKENI come from the germline V gene. The CDR3 loop spans 15 amino acids.

The chain carries TRBV13 and TRBJ1-2; maybe TRBD1 (6 bases). Trimming cost V 2 bases and J 8 bases, with 18 bases left between them. The CDR3 contains 15 residues. Germline V gives CDR1 PRHDT, CDR2 FYEKMQ (reference sequence). CDR3 DNA: TGTGCCAGCAGCTTAACAAGGGCAGGGGTGGACGGCTACACCTTC. Amino acid sequence: CASSLTRAGVDGYTF.

This rearrangement joins TRBV18 to TRBJ2-7, with TRBD1 matching over 10 bases. Germline assignment: CDR1 KGHSH and CDR2 LQKENI. CDR3 length equals 14 residues. V was clipped by 3 bases and J by 7 bases; unmatched bases: 6. In DNA, the CDR3 is TGTGCCAGCTCACCGGGACAGGGGCTAAAAGAGCAGTACGTC. Protein product: CASSPGQGLKEQYV.

V usage is TRBV30 and J usage is TRBJ2-3; the match to TRBD1 covers 7 bases. Germline V CDR1 and CDR2: GTSNPN, SVGIG (reference sequence). The trim removed 3 bases at V and 2 bases at J, leaving 5 bases unmatched. This CDR3 comprises 14 residues. CDR3 residues: CAWRGGYTTDTQYF. The CDR3, as DNA: TGTGCCTGGAGAGGGGGCTACACCACAGATACGCAGTATTTT.

The chain carries TRBV15 and TRBJ1-5; D gene uncertain. V was shortened by 5 bases and J by 4 bases, with 12 bases between the two germline ends. CDR3 length: 14 amino acids. Per the germline V gene, CDR1 is LNHNV and CDR2 is YYDKDF (reference sequence). In nucleotides, the CDR3 is TGTGCCACCAGCCCCCGGGAGTTAAATCAGCCCCAGCATTTT. This gives the protein CATSPRELNQPQHF.

This clone was counted a single time. The chain links TRBV7-6 to TRBJ2-3; D is possibly TRBD2 (6 bases). V was shortened by 1 base and J by 2 bases, with 16 bases between the two germline ends. There are 17 residues in the CDR3. CDR1 and CDR2 (germline): SGHVS, FNYEAQ. The CDR3 loop is CASSLGGDVSPTDTQYF. In nucleotides, the CDR3 is TGTGCCAGCAGCTTAGGGGGGGACGTGTCCCCCACAGATACGCAGTATTTT.

This chain uses TRBV24-1 with TRBJ1-2; D perhaps matches TRBD1 (5 bases). Germline CDR1 reads KGHDR; CDR2 reads SFDVKD. Trimming took 3 bases from V and 5 from J, leaving 9 bases between them. CDR3 size: 13 residues. The CDR3 DNA reads as TGTGCCACCAGTGATAGGGGAGGGTATGGCTACACCTTC. It specifies CATSDRGGYGYTF.

In DNA, the CDR3 is TGTGCCAGCAGTTTATCGTGGTCACCAGCTGCGAACACCGGGGAGCTGTTTTTT. Amino acid sequence: CASSLSWSPAANTGELFF. The genes are TRBV27 and TRBJ2-2; D is undetermined. V lost 0 bases and J 0 bases, leaving 14 bases between the germline ends. Germline assignment: CDR1 MNHEY and CDR2 SMNVEV (reference sequence). The CDR3 is 18 residues long.

The chain couples TRBV7-6 to TRBJ2-7; perhaps TRBD2 as D (5 bases). This CDR3 region has 15 residues. Germline V gene lookup returns CDR1 SGHVS and CDR2 FNYEAQ. Trimming took 3 bases from V and 2 from J, leaving 14 bases between them. DNA for the CDR3: TGTGCCAGCAGCTTTGCAGTCGGGGTCCCCTACGAGCAGTACTTC. Residues: CASSFAVGVPYEQYF.

V and J are TRBV19 and TRBJ1-1; unclear D gene. The germline V gene encodes CDR1 LNHDA and CDR2 SQIVND (reference sequence). V was clipped by 3 bases and J by 7 bases, with 9 bases between them. CDR3 length: 12 residues. The CDR3 DNA reads as TGTGCCAGTAGTATCGGCAGTCTTGAAGCTTTCTTT. The encoded protein is CASSIGSLEAFF.

The V gene is TRBV7-9, the J gene TRBJ2-2; 9 bases match TRBD2. The germline gives CDR1 SEHNR, CDR2 FQNEAQ (reference sequence). CDR3 length: 16 amino acids. The V gene end was trimmed by 3 bases and the J gene end by 7 bases; junction bases not matched to a gene: 9. The DNA for the CDR3 is TGTGCCAGCAGCTTCCAAACCGGGACTAGCAGCGGGGAGCTGTTTTTT. Residues: CASSFQTGTSSGELFF.

This clone was found once. The chain couples TRBV29-1 to TRBJ1-1, with D possibly being TRBD1 (5 bases). Trimming took 7 bases from V and 1 from J, leaving 7 bases between them. In germline, CDR1 is SQVTM, CDR2 ANQGSEA. CDR3 size: 11 residues. The CDR3 nucleotides read TGCAGCGCCAGGGAGAACACTGAAGCTTTCTTT. This encodes CSARENTEAFF.